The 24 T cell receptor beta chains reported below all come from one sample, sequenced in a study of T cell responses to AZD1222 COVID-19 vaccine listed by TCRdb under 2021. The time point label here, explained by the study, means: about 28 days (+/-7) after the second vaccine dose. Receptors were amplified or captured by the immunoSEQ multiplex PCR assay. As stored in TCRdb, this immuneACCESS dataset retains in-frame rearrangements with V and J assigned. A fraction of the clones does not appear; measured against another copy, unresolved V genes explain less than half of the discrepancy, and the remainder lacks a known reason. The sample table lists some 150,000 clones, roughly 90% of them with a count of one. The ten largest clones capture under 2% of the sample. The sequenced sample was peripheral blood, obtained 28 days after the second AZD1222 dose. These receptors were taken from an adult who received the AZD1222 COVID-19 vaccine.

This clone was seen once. The CDR3 DNA is TGTGCCAGCAGCTCCCGACAGGCGGATGGCTACACCTTC. It is translated as CASSSRQADGYTF. The chain carries TRBV7-9 and TRBJ1-2, with TRBD1 as a possible D gene (6 bases). This CDR3 has 13 amino acids. V lost 4 bases and J lost 6, with 12 bases in between. Per the germline V gene, CDR1 is SEHNR and CDR2 is FQNEAQ (reference sequence). The full variable domain, completed using reference TRBV7-9 and TRBJ1-2, is DTGVSQNPRHKITKRGQNVTFRCDPISEHNRLYWYRQTLGQGPEFLTYFQNEAQLEKSRLLSDRFSAERPKGSFSTLEIQRTEQGDSAMYLCASSSRQADGYTFGSGTRLTVV.

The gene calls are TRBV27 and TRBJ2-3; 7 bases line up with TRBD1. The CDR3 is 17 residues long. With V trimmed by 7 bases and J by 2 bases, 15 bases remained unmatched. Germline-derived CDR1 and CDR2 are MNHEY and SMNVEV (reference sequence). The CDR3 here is CASTATAGTVYTDTQYF. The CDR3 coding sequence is TGTGCCAGCACCGCCACGGCCGGGACAGTCTACACAGATACGCAGTATTTT.

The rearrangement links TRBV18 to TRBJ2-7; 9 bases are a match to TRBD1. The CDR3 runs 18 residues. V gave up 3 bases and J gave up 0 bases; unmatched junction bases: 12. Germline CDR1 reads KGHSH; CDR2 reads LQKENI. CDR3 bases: TGTGCCAGCTCACCCCACGAGGCCGGGACAGGGTCCTCCTACGAGCAGTACTTC. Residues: CASSPHEAGTGSSYEQYF. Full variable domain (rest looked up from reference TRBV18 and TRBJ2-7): NAGVMQNPRHLVRRRGQEARLRCSPMKGHSHVYWYRQLPEEGLKFMVYLQKENIIDESGMPKERFSAEFPKEGPSILRIQQVVRGDSAAYFCASSPHEAGTGSSYEQYFGPGTRLTVT.

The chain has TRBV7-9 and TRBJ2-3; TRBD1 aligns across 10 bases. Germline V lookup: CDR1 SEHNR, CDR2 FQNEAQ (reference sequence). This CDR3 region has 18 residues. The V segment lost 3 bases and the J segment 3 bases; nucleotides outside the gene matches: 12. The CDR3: CASSFSTGTGVKTDTQYF. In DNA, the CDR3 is TGTGCCAGCAGCTTTAGTACCGGGACAGGGGTTAAGACAGATACGCAGTATTTT.

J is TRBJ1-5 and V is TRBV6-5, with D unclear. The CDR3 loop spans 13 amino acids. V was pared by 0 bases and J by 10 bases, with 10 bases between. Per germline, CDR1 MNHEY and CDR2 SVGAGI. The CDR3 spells CASSYSPRSPQHF. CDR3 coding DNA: TGTGCCAGCAGTTACTCGCCGAGGAGTCCCCAGCATTTT.

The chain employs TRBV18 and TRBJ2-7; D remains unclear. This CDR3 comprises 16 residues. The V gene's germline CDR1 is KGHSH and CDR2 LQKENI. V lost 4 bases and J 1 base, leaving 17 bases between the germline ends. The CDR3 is CASSRLRPDGSYEQYF. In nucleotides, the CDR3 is TGTGCCAGCTCACGCCTGAGGCCGGACGGTTCCTACGAGCAGTACTTC. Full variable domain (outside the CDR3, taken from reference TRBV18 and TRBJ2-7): NAGVMQNPRHLVRRRGQEARLRCSPMKGHSHVYWYRQLPEEGLKFMVYLQKENIIDESGMPKERFSAEFPKEGPSILRIQQVVRGDSAAYFCASSRLRPDGSYEQYFGPGTRLTVT.

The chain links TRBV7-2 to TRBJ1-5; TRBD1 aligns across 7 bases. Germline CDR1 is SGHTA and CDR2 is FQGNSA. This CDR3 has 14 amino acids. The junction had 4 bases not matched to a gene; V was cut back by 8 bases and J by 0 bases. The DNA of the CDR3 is TGTGCCAGCGCAGGGGGATATAGCAATCAGCCCCAGCATTTT. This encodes CASAGGYSNQPQHF.

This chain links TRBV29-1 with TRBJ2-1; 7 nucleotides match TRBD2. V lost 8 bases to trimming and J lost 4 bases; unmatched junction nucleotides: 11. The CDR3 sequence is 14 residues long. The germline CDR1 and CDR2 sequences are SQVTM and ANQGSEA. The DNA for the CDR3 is TGCAGCTATCGTAGCCGGGGGGAGTACAATGAGCAGTTCTTC. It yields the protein CSYRSRGEYNEQFF.

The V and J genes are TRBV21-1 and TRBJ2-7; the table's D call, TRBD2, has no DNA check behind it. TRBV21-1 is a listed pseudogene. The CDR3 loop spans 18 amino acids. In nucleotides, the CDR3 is TGTGCCAGCAGCAAAGGGGGAGCCGGGACTAGCCTCTCCTACGAGCAGTACTTC. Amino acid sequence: CASSKGGAGTSLSYEQYF.

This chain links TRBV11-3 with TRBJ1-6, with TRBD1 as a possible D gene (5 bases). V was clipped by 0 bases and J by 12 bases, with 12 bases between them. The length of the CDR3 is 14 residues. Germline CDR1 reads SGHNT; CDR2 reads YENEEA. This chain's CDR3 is CASSLEGPGRPLHF. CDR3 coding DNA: TGTGCCAGCAGCTTAGAGGGGCCGGGGAGACCCCTCCACTTT.

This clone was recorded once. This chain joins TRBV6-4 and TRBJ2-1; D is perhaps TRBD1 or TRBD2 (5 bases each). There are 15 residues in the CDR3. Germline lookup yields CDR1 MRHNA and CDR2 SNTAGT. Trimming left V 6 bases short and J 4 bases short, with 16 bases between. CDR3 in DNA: TGTGCCAGCAGGAGGGGCGCCGGACATTACAATGAGCAGTTCTTC. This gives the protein CASRRGAGHYNEQFF.

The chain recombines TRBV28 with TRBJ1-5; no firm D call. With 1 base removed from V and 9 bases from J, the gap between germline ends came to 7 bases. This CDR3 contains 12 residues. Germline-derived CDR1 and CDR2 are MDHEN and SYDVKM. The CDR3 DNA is TGTGCCAGCAGTTTATCGAAGGGGCCCCAGCATTTT. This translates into CASSLSKGPQHF.

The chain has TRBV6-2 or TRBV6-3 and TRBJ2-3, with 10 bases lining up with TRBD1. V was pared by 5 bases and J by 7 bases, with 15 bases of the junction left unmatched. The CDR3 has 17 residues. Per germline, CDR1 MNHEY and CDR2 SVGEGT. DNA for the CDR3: TGTGCCAGCAGTACCATATGGGACAGGGGCGCCCCCAATACGCAGTATTTT. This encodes CASSTIWDRGAPNTQYF.

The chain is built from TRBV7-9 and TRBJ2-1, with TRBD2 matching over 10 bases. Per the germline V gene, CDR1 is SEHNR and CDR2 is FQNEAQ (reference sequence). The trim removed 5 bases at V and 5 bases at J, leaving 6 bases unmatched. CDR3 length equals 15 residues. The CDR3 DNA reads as TGTGCCAGCAGCCCCGGGACTAGCGAAAACAATGAGCAGTTCTTC. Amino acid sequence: CASSPGTSENNEQFF.

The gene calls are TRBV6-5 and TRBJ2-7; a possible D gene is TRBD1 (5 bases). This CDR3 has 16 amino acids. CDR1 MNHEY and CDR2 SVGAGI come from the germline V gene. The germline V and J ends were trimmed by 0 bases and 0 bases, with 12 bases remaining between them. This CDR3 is CASSYSMGQGSYEQYF. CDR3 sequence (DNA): TGTGCCAGCAGTTACTCGATGGGCCAGGGCTCCTACGAGCAGTACTTC.

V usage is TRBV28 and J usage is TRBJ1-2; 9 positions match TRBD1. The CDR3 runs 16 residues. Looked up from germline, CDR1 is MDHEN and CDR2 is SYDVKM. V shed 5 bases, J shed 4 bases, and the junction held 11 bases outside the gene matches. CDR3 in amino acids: CASSGGDRAEAYGYTF. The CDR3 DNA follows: TGTGCCAGCAGTGGGGGGGACAGGGCTGAAGCCTATGGCTACACCTTC.

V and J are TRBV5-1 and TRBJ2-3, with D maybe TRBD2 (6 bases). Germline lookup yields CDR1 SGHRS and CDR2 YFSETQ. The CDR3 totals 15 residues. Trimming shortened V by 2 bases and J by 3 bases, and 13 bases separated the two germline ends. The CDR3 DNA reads TGCGCCAGCAGCTTCGTGGCCGGGGGAACAGATACGCAGTATTTT. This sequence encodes CASSFVAGGTDTQYF.

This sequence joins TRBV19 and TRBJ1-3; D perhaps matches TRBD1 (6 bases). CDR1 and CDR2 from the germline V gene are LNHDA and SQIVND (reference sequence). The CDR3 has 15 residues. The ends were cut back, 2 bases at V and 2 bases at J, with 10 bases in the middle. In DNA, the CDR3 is TGTGCCAGTAGTATACAGGGGAATACTGGAAACACCATATATTTT. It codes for CASSIQGNTGNTIYF.

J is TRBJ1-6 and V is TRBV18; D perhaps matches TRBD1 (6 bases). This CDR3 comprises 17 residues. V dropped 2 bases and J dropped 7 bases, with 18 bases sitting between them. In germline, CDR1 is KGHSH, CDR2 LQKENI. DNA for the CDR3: TGTGCCAGCTCACCAAGGGGAGGGCAGGGGTTCAATTCACCCCTCCACTTT. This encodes CASSPRGGQGFNSPLHF. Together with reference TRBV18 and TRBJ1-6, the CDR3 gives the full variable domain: NAGVMQNPRHLVRRRGQEARLRCSPMKGHSHVYWYRQLPEEGLKFMVYLQKENIIDESGMPKERFSAEFPKEGPSILRIQQVVRGDSAAYFCASSPRGGQGFNSPLHFGNGTRLTVT.

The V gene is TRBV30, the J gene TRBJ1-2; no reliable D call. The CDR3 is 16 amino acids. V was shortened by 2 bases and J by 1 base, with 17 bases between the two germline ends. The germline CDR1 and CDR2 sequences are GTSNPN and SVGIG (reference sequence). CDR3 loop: CAWSKLRAAVNYGYTF. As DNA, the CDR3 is TGTGCCTGGAGTAAATTGCGGGCAGCCGTTAACTATGGCTACACCTTC.

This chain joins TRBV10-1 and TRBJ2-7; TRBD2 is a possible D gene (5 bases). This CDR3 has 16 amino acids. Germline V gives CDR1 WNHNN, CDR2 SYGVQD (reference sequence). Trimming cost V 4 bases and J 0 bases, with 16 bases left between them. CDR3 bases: TGCGCCAGCAGTGGAGAGGGAATGCTCTCCTCCTACGAGCAGTACTTC. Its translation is CASSGEGMLSSYEQYF.

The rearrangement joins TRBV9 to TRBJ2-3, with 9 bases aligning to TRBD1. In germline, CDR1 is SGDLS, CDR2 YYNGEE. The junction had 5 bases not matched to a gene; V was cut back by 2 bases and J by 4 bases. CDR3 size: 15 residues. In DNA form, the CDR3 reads TGTGCCAGCAGCGTGGGGACAGGGTTTCCAGATACGCAGTATTTT. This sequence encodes CASSVGTGFPDTQYF.

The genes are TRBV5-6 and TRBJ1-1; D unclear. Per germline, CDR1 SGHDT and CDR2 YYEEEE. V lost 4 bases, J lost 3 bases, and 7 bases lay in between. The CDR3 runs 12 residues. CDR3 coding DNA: TGTGCCAGCAGCCCAAGGGACACTGAAGCTTTCTTT. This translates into CASSPRDTEAFF.

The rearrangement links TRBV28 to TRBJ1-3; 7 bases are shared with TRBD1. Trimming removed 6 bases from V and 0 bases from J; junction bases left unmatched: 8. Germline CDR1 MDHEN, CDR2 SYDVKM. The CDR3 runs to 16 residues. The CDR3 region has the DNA TGTGCCAGCAGCGTAGCACAGGGGAGCTCTGGAAACACCATATATTTT. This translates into CASSVAQGSSGNTIYF.